A single sample is the source of the 14 T cell receptor beta chains below, sequenced in a study of blood T cells in healthy people across ages. A second roughly 7 to 11 cycle PCR used barcoded and J-beta primers. TCRdb analysed the 5' RACE reads with MiXCR anew, one entry per CDR3 protein. The sample consists of about 750,000 distinct CDR3 sequences, roughly 53% of them appearing once. The source material was blood. The receptors were gathered from a man older than 75 in good health.

V is TRBV10-3 and J is TRBJ1-1, with 9 bases matching TRBD1. Losses at the gene ends were 11 bases for V and 2 bases for J; bases not matched to a gene: 6. Per germline, CDR1 ENHRY and CDR2 SYGVKD. There are 13 residues in the CDR3. The CDR3 protein is CAARDRANTEAFF. The CDR3 nucleotides read TGTGCCGCTCGGGACAGGGCTAACACTGAAGCTTTCTTT.

A few counts support this clonotype. The chain employs TRBV11-1 and TRBJ2-1; D is unclear. V was trimmed by 3 bases and J by 5 bases, leaving 8 bases between them. CDR1 and CDR2 from the germline V gene are SGHAT and FQDESV (reference sequence). This CDR3 comprises 13 residues. CDR3 loop: CASSFPTNNEQFF. The CDR3 region has the DNA TGTGCCAGCAGCTTCCCTACGAACAATGAGCAGTTCTTC.

The chain is built from TRBV6-6 and TRBJ2-5, with no clear D. Germline V gene lookup returns CDR1 MNHNY and CDR2 SVGAGI (reference sequence). The CDR3 spans 14 residues. V shed 0 bases and J shed 0 bases, with 5 bases lying between them. CDR3 amino acids: CASSYSRHQETQYF. The CDR3 bases are TGTGCCAGCAGTTACTCGAGACACCAAGAGACCCAGTACTTC.

The V and J genes are TRBV7-2 and TRBJ2-7; 9 bases match TRBD1. The CDR3 has 14 residues. After removal of 5 bases from V and 6 bases from J, the junction contained 8 bases not matched to a gene. Looked up from germline, CDR1 is SGHTA and CDR2 is FQGNSA. The CDR3 here is CASSGGTGLFEQYF. In DNA, the CDR3 is TGTGCCAGCAGCGGCGGGACAGGGCTTTTCGAGCAGTACTTC. The full variable domain, completed using reference TRBV7-2 and TRBJ2-7, is GAGVSQSPSNKVTEKGKDVELRCDPISGHTALYWYRQSLGQGLEFLIYFQGNSAPDKSGLPSDRFSAERTGGSVSTLTIQRTQQEDSAVYLCASSGGTGLFEQYFGPGTRLTVT.

This chain connects TRBV28 to TRBJ2-7; 8 nucleotides line up with TRBD2. V lost 6 bases and J lost 0; bases outside the gene matches: 10. This CDR3 is built from 16 residues. Looked up from germline, CDR1 is MDHEN and CDR2 is SYDVKM. CDR3 nucleotides: TGTGCCAGCAGCTCCAGCGGGAGTATTGCCTCCTACGAGCAGTACTTC. This gives the protein CASSSSGSIASYEQYF.

The rearrangement joins TRBV2 to TRBJ2-7, with 9 bases that match TRBD1. The CDR3 covers 17 residues. V shed 1 base, J shed 7 bases, and the junction held 14 bases outside the gene matches. CDR1 is SNHLY, CDR2 FYNNEI, per germline. CDR3 sequence reads: CASSEVARGQGKDEQYF. The CDR3 DNA reads as TGTGCCAGCAGTGAAGTTGCAAGGGGACAGGGTAAAGATGAGCAGTACTTC.

The rearrangement links TRBV27 to TRBJ2-7, with D unclear. Germline V gene sequence: CDR1 MNHEY, CDR2 SMNVEV (reference sequence). The CDR3 is 12 amino acids. The V and J ends lost 8 bases and 2 bases respectively, with 10 bases between them. The CDR3 region is CASGNLAYEQYF. DNA of the CDR3: TGTGCCAGCGGGAACTTAGCCTACGAGCAGTACTTC.

This clonotype was detected ten times or more. V usage is TRBV7-3 and J usage is TRBJ2-2; TRBD2 agrees at 7 bases. Germline loops: CDR1 SGHTA, CDR2 FQGTGA. This CDR3 contains 16 residues. Losses at the gene ends were 4 bases for V and 2 bases for J; bases not matched to a gene: 7. The CDR3, as DNA: TGTGCCAGCAGCTCAGCGGGACTTCGAAACACCGGGGAGCTGTTTTTT. Amino acids: CASSSAGLRNTGELFF.

The J gene is TRBJ1-6, the V gene TRBV20-1, with 9 positions matching TRBD1. CDR1 DFQATT and CDR2 SNEGSKA come from the germline V gene (reference sequence). Trimming removed 1 base from V and 9 bases from J; junction bases left unmatched: 7. The length of the CDR3 is 15 residues. CDR3 coding DNA: TGCAGTGCTAGAGTTGAGGACAGGGGTGGTTCACCCCTCCACTTT. Its translation: CSARVEDRGGSPLHF.

This clonotype came up a few times. The DNA for the CDR3 is TGTGCCAGCAGCTCCCCCCTACAGGGACCTGAAGCTTTCTTT. Its translation: CASSSPLQGPEAFF. The chain employs TRBV11-2 and TRBJ1-1; tentative D call: TRBD1 (6 bases). Deletions cut 4 bases from V and 6 bases from J, with 15 bases between. There are 14 residues in the CDR3. Germline CDR1 SGHAT, CDR2 FQNNGV.

The J gene is TRBJ2-1, the V gene TRBV20-1; 9 positions match TRBD2. The CDR3 runs to 17 residues. The ends lost 0 bases at V and 3 bases at J; junction bases unmatched: 9. Per the germline V gene, CDR1 is DFQATT and CDR2 is SNEGSKA (reference sequence). The CDR3 loop is CSARDLAAGGFYNEQFF. CDR3 bases: TGCAGTGCTAGAGATTTGGCAGCGGGAGGATTCTACAATGAGCAGTTCTTC.

The genes are TRBV20-1 and TRBJ2-7; 7 nucleotides align to TRBD2. The trim removed 1 base at V and 0 bases at J, leaving 15 bases unmatched. Germline V gene data show CDR1 as DFQATT and CDR2 as SNEGSKA (reference sequence). There are 18 residues in the CDR3. The DNA of the CDR3 is TGCAGTGCTAGAGGCTGGGGGGTAGCGGGCATTAGCTCCTACGAGCAGTACTTC. Translating gives CSARGWGVAGISSYEQYF.

This clonotype was picked up a small number of times. The chain carries TRBV7-2 and TRBJ2-7; no clear D. The germline V and J ends were trimmed by 5 bases and 0 bases, with 11 bases remaining between them. The CDR3 has 14 residues. Germline V gene data show CDR1 as SGHTA and CDR2 as FQGNSA. This CDR3 reads CASSQAVSSYEQYF. CDR3 sequence (DNA): TGTGCCAGCAGCCAGGCGGTGAGCTCCTACGAGCAGTACTTC.

The chain recombines TRBV5-1 with TRBJ2-5; 13 positions match TRBD2. The CDR3 is made up of 16 amino acids. Germline assignment: CDR1 SGHRS and CDR2 YFSETQ. The ends lost 4 bases at V and 5 bases at J; junction bases unmatched: 8. CDR3 region: CASSRGLAGTVETQYF. The CDR3 coding sequence is TGCGCCAGCAGCCGGGGACTAGCGGGGACAGTTGAGACCCAGTACTTC.